This T cell receptor (beta chain) was sequenced during a study of T cell repertoires in cytomegalovirus infection. Study details: Recently identified HLA-C-restricted CMV epitopes and well-studied HLA-B-restricted CMV epitopes were used by the study. Public signatures in TCR beta pointed to CMV infection and matching HLA type. Regarding the study as a whole: Of the TCR beta families, the public ones yielded a cumulative frequency that identified carriers of CMV plus the relevant HLA. Ex vivo responses were dominated by HLA-C-restricted CMV-specific TCR beta clonotypes.

V was pared by 4 bases and J by 5 bases, with 5 bases of the junction left unmatched. This CDR3 contains 14 residues. This clonotype occurred a few times. Antigen specificity is unknown. TCRdb used MiXCR to reprocess the reads, holding one entry per CDR3 protein. The table includes approximately 500,000 distinct CDR3 sequences, more than 30% detected once. This TCR was recovered from a human donor in good health (CMV status not recorded). Some clones in this sample may be carry-over from other donors' samples. The genes are TRBV12-3 or TRBV12-4 and TRBJ2-1, with 7 bases that match TRBD2. This material consisted of cultured PBMCs, taken from culture after CMV antigen stimulation. CDR3 amino acids: CASSWSSGNNEQFF. The CDR3 DNA sequence: TGTGCCAGCAGTTGGTCTAGCGGCAACAATGAGCAGTTCTTC.